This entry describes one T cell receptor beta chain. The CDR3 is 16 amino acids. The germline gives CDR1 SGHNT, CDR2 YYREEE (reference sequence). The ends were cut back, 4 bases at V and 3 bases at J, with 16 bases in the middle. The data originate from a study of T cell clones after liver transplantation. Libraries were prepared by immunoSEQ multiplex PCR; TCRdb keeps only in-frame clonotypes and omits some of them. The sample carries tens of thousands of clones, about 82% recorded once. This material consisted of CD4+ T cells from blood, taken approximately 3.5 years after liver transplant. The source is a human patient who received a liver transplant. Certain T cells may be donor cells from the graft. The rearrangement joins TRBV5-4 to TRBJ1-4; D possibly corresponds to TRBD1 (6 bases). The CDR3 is CASSPDSKGSNEKLFF. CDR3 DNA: TGTGCCAGCAGCCCGGACAGTAAGGGCTCTAATGAAAAACTGTTTTTT. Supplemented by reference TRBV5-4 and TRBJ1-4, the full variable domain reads ETGVTQSPTHLIKTRGQQVTLRCSSQSGHNTVSWYQQALGQGPQFIFQYYREEENGRGNFPPRFSGLQFPNYSSELNVNALELDDSALYLCASSPDSKGSNEKLFFGSGTQLSVL.